One sample yielded the 20 T cell receptor beta chains listed below, sequenced in a study of CD8 T cells in Susac syndrome. RNA totalling about 0.45 to 1 ug underwent reverse transcription with random hexamers. MiXCR, run by TCRdb on the immunoSEQ multiplex PCR reads, gives a single entry per CDR3 protein. The repertoire includes around 150,000 distinct CDR3 sequences, approximately 92% of them detected once, and more than 0.11% sits in the top ten. The material sequenced was CD4+ T cells from PBMCs. Source of these receptors: a human donor in good health.

The chain recombines TRBV7-2 with TRBJ2-1; D is ambiguous. V dropped 0 bases and J dropped 2 bases, with 8 bases sitting between them. The length of the CDR3 is 15 residues. CDR1 and CDR2 from the germline V gene are SGHTA and FQGNSA. This CDR3 reads CASSLASFTYNEQFF. CDR3 sequence (DNA): TGTGCCAGCAGCTTAGCCAGTTTCACCTACAATGAGCAGTTCTTC.

The chain employs TRBV5-1 and TRBJ2-5; 9 bases match TRBD2. The CDR3 is 14 amino acids. V lost 4 bases to trimming and J lost 2 bases; unmatched junction nucleotides: 3. Germline CDR1 and CDR2: SGHRS and YFSETQ. The CDR3 DNA reads TGCGCCAGCAGCGCGGGGGGGAAACAAGAGACCCAGTACTTC. Its protein product is CASSAGGKQETQYF.

The chain carries TRBV6-2 or TRBV6-3 and TRBJ2-2; 10 nucleotides align to TRBD2. This CDR3 comprises 16 residues. Trimming cost V 5 bases and J 1 base; bases outside gene matches: 4. CDR1 is MNHEY, CDR2 SVGEGT, per germline. In DNA form, the CDR3 reads TGTGCCAGCAGTCAGACTAGCGGGCAGAACACCGGGGAGCTGTTTTTT. It is translated as CASSQTSGQNTGELFF.

The V gene is TRBV7-9, the J gene TRBJ1-1, with TRBD1 as a possible D gene (5 bases). The CDR3 is 11 residues long. The V gene's germline CDR1 is SEHNR and CDR2 FQNEAQ (reference sequence). V was shortened by 7 bases and J by 9 bases, with 12 bases between the two germline ends. The CDR3 sequence: CASTRDLKAFF. As DNA, the CDR3 is TGTGCCAGCACCAGGGACCTGAAAGCTTTCTTT.

The rearrangement uses TRBV2 and TRBJ1-1; D gene unclear. The CDR3 consists of 12 residues. CDR1 and CDR2 (germline): SNHLY, FYNNEI. Trimming stripped 5 bases from V and 5 bases from J, with 9 bases between. The CDR3 reads CASSKMGTEAFF. In DNA form, the CDR3 reads TGTGCCAGCAGTAAAATGGGGACTGAAGCTTTCTTT.

J is TRBJ1-2 and V is TRBV13; D remains unclear. The CDR3 loop spans 14 amino acids. Germline V gene sequence: CDR1 PRHDT, CDR2 FYEKMQ (reference sequence). Trimming removed 4 bases from V and 9 bases from J, with 18 bases in between. As DNA, the CDR3 is TGTGCCAGCAGCTCCCGTCGGGAGTTCATAAGCTACACCTTC. It yields the protein CASSSRREFISYTF.

V and J are TRBV4-2 and TRBJ2-4; D not certain. The CDR3 runs to 16 residues. The V end was cut by 1 base, the J end by 0 bases, with 10 bases between. CDR1 and CDR2 from the germline V gene are LGHNA and YNFKEQ. The CDR3 loop reads CASSQAVSEAKNIQYF. CDR3 DNA sequence: TGTGCCAGCAGCCAAGCGGTCAGCGAAGCCAAAAACATTCAGTACTTC.

This sequence joins TRBV5-8 and TRBJ2-3; 7 positions match TRBD2. J gave up 11 bases and V 4 bases, and 10 bases lay outside the gene matches. The CDR3 sequence is 13 residues long. Germline V gene lookup returns CDR1 SGHTS and CDR2 YDEGEE. CDR3 nucleotides: TGTGCCAGCAGCCGCGGGACTACCCCTGGGCAGTATTTT. It is translated as CASSRGTTPGQYF.

The CDR3 DNA sequence: TGTGCCAGCAGCTCGTTCACAGGGGTCGGCACGCAGTATTTT. Protein: CASSSFTGVGTQYF. The J gene is TRBJ2-3, the V gene TRBV7-2; TRBD1 agrees at 7 bases. Germline V gene sequence: CDR1 SGHTA, CDR2 FQGNSA. The CDR3 totals 14 residues. The V and J ends lost 4 bases and 9 bases, in that order; junction bases with no gene match: 10.

This clonotype was found a few times. The junction shows a germline mismatch at one end, possibly a read error. V and J are TRBV2 and TRBJ1-5; D remains unclear. CDR1 and CDR2 (germline): SNHLY, FYNNEI. This CDR3 has 14 residues. For the CDR3, the DNA is TGCGCCAGCAGCTTGGATGGTAGCAATCAGCCCCAGCATTTT. This gives the protein CASSLDGSNQPQHF.

This clonotype has a single count. This chain joins TRBV5-1 and TRBJ1-1; D unclear. CDR1 is SGHRS and CDR2 is YFSETQ in the germline V gene. V lost 7 bases and J 1 base, leaving 14 bases between the germline ends. The CDR3 runs 14 residues. CDR3 in DNA: TGCGCCAGCCATATTACCACAGCGAACACTGAAGCTTTCTTT. Amino acid sequence: CASHITTANTEAFF.

The CDR3 DNA reads as TGTGCTAGTGGTAGGACGGCCAACGCTGAAGCTTTCTTT. Residues: CASGRTANAEAFF. The V call is TRBV12-5, the J call TRBJ1-1, with unresolved D. The V gene's germline CDR1 is LGHNT and CDR2 FRNRAP. This CDR3 has 13 amino acids. V lost 5 bases and J 6 bases, leaving 13 bases between the germline ends.

This clonotype was counted a single time. The genes are TRBV4-2 and TRBJ1-2; D remains unclear. The CDR3 contains 12 residues. The V gene lost 4 bases and the J gene lost 8 bases, with 11 bases spanning the gap. CDR1 and CDR2 from the germline V gene are LGHNA and YNFKEQ. CDR3 protein: CASSPRPGGYTF. CDR3 in DNA: TGTGCCAGCAGCCCCCGCCCGGGGGGCTACACCTTC.

The rearrangement uses TRBV3-1 and TRBJ1-1, with a possible D match to TRBD1 (5 bases). Germline loops: CDR1 LGHDT, CDR2 YNNKEL (reference sequence). With 4 bases removed from V and 3 bases from J, the gap between germline ends came to 12 bases. The CDR3 is 14 residues long. The CDR3 DNA is TGTGCCAGCAGCCCTTCCGGGGGTGACACTGAAGCTTTCTTT. Translation gives CASSPSGGDTEAFF.

The chain uses TRBV25-1 and TRBJ1-1, with a weak D call TRBD1 (6 bases). The CDR3 spans 13 residues. Germline V gene lookup returns CDR1 MGHDK and CDR2 SYGVNS. V was cut by 7 bases and J by 2 bases, with 11 bases left in between. The CDR3: CASINRVNTEAFF. The CDR3 DNA follows: TGTGCCAGCATTAACAGGGTTAACACTGAAGCTTTCTTT. Drawing the rest from reference TRBV25-1 and TRBJ1-1, the complete variable domain is EADIYQTPRYLVIGTGKKITLECSQTMGHDKMYWYQQDPGMELHLIHYSYGVNSTEKGDLSSESTVSRIRTEHFPLTLESARPSHTSQYLCASINRVNTEAFFGQGTRLTVV.

This chain connects TRBV2 to TRBJ2-4, with 7 bases matching TRBD1. The V and J ends lost 3 bases and 0 bases, in that order; junction bases with no gene match: 5. CDR3 size: 16 residues. In germline, CDR1 is SNHLY, CDR2 FYNNEI. This chain's CDR3 is CASSEDRSRAKNIQYF. The CDR3 bases are TGTGCCAGCAGTGAGGACAGGTCACGAGCCAAAAACATTCAGTACTTC.

The CDR3 DNA is TGTGCCAGCAGCTTGGCGGGGGGTACGAACAATGAGCAGTTCTTC. This gives the protein CASSLAGGTNNEQFF. The chain combines TRBV7-3 with TRBJ2-1; 8 nucleotides align to TRBD2. Germline lookup yields CDR1 SGHTA and CDR2 FQGTGA. J was trimmed by 5 bases and V by 3 bases; bases with no gene match: 6. The CDR3 runs 15 residues.

The chain recombines TRBV30 with TRBJ1-6, with D tentatively TRBD1 (5 bases). The CDR3 is made up of 13 amino acids. Deletions cut 4 bases from V and 9 bases from J, with 13 bases between. Germline assignment: CDR1 GTSNPN and CDR2 SVGIG (reference sequence). The CDR3, as DNA: TGTGCCTGGAAAACAGGCCCCGCTTCACCCCTCCACTTT. Protein sequence: CAWKTGPASPLHF.

The CDR3 loop is CSARRAGIAGANVLTF. The CDR3 DNA follows: TGCAGTGCCCGGCGTGCGGGGATTGCTGGGGCCAACGTCCTGACTTTC. The gene calls are TRBV20-1 and TRBJ2-6; the D gene is possibly TRBD2 (6 bases). The V end was cut by 6 bases, the J end by 2 bases, with 17 bases between. Germline CDR1 is DFQATT and CDR2 is SNEGSKA (reference sequence). This CDR3 is 16 amino acids long.

The chain couples TRBV29-1 to TRBJ2-3, with 7 bases that match TRBD2. Germline lookup yields CDR1 SQVTM and CDR2 ANQGSEA. This CDR3 spans 14 amino acids. Unmatched junction bases numbered 7, after V lost 4 bases and J lost 3 bases. CDR3 in amino acids: CSVAGLENTDTQYF. DNA for the CDR3: TGCAGCGTTGCCGGACTAGAGAATACAGATACGCAGTATTTT.